This TCR beta chain was identified during a study of Ad26.COV2.S vaccination and SARS-CoV-2 variants (TCRdb year 2021). Background on the whole study: Vaccine-arm donors came from COV1001, a multicentre, randomized, double-blind, placebo-controlled phase I-IIa trial of Ad26.COV2.S in healthy adults. Participants in the trial were split at random into five groups of five each, receiving low-dose or high-dose Ad26.COV2.S once or twice, or else placebo on both occasions. A total of 32 samples were included in the TCR-sequenced set, comprising about 20 Ad26.COV2.S vaccine recipients, 5 placebo recipients and 8 SARS-CoV-2 convalescent individuals. TCRbeta repertoire sequencing served as the tool for gauging how specific and how broad the SARS-CoV-2-reactive T cell receptors were following Ad26.COV2.S vaccination. Ad26.COV2.S was administered intramuscularly at 5 x 10^10 or 1 x 10^11 viral particles, either as a single shot or as two shots given 56 days apart. Blinding of investigators to trial group allocation was maintained during experiments and outcome assessment. Broader findings and caveats from the paper: After vaccination, spike-specific CD8+ and CD4+ T cell responses were reported to show substantial breadth. Comparing responses between vaccine doses or regimens was not something the study was powered to do. Compared with placebo recipients, Ad26.COV2.S recipients showed higher spike-specific TCR breadth (P = 0.0014). Comparable non-spike TCR breadth was observed between vaccine and placebo recipients, consistent with only spike being contained in the vaccine. According to the authors, total T cell responses may have been underestimated by the TCR breadth and depth analyses.

Per the germline V gene (reference sequence), SGHNT is the CDR1 and YYREEE is the CDR2. At the junction V is shortened by 4 bases and J by 5 bases, with 12 bases in between. The CDR3 has 13 amino acids, counting the end cysteine and phenylalanine. The CDR3 DNA has 39 bases and is translated from base 1. Concerning this clone: What antigen it recognizes has not been identified. It has no much larger one-base neighbor in the sample; base qualities were not kept.

This specimen's treatment or condition label, per the study, means: approximately 18 received Ad26.COV2.S at low or high dose, single or two shots; roughly five received placebo; per-sample allocation not given. Repertoires of vaccine and placebo recipients were sequenced from samples collected on day 63 after the first injection. Between 29 July and 7 August 2020, Cohort 1b enrolled about 27 adults aged 18-55 years at one site in Boston, USA. As a vaccine, Ad26.COV2.S was a replication-incompetent adenovirus type 26 vector that expressed a prefusion-stabilized SARS-CoV-2 spike protein derived from the original Wuhan strain. The immunoSEQ Assay was the method used to sequence TCRbeta CDR3 regions. After extraction, genomic DNA underwent amplification by bias-controlled multiplex PCR, followed by high-throughput sequencing. The published analysis was carried out like this. To quantify the absolute abundance of every unique TCRbeta CDR3 region, sequences were collapsed and filtered. T cell fraction was estimated by normalizing TCRbeta template counts to usable DNA, which was measured by amplifying reference genes present in all nucleated cells. Repertoire TCRs were annotated as SARS-CoV-2-specific by exact matching of V gene, CDR3 amino acid sequence and J gene to a known reactive TCR set. The reference SARS-CoV-2 TCR set was derived from MIRA and filtered for enrichment in COVID-19-positive ImmuneCODE repertoires, a step that removed public or cross-reactive TCRs. Based on the MIRA antigens, annotated TCRs were further analysed at the level of specific ORF or position within ORF. Depth was the summed frequency of annotated unique rearrangements, while breadth was defined as annotated unique rearrangements over total unique productive rearrangements. Two-sided Wilcoxon rank-sum tests were used to compare TCR breadth between groups. The table comes from immuneACCESS by way of TCRdb, which keeps in-frame sequences with V and J called. Part of the clones is missing from these tables; in studies checked, under half for an unresolved V gene and the rest for unknown reasons. V and J calls and clone size come straight from that table; D and trimming were deduced from the DNA. The sample has approximately 460,000 clones on record, roughly nine tenths of them singletons. The ten largest account for more than 1.5% of the sample.

The sequencing here drew on peripheral blood, taken in a trial of Ad26.COV2.S vaccine versus placebo. This sequence uses TRBV5-4 and TRBJ2-5; the D gene assignment is perhaps TRBD1 or TRBD2, with each matching 5 bases. The TCR originated in a person aged 18 to 65 who received the Ad26.COV2.S COVID-19 vaccine or a placebo. CDR3 sequence: CASSHGASETQYF. The bases read TGTGCCAGCAGCCACGGGGCGTCGGAGACCCAGTACTTC.